This T cell receptor (beta chain) derives from a study of response to subunit inactivated influenza vaccine. This clonotype was seen a few times. The CDR3 spans 12 residues. Germline CDR1 MNHEY, CDR2 SVGEGT. Trimming took 7 bases from V and 2 from J, leaving 9 bases between them. Using its own MiXCR run on the RT-PCR reads, TCRdb lists one record per CDR3 protein. The sample includes 250,000 to 350,000 distinct CDR3 sequences, roughly 22% of them seen just once. J is TRBJ2-7 and V is TRBV6-2 or TRBV6-3; D may be TRBD2 (5 bases). Material: PBMCs from blood, obtained about 20 months after vaccination. The sequence derives from a man in his fifties or sixties who received an inactivated influenza vaccine. Here the CDR3 reads CASTGSAYEQYF. The DNA of the CDR3 is TGTGCCAGCACTGGGAGTGCCTACGAGCAGTACTTC.